This T cell receptor (beta chain) was recovered during a study of Graves' ophthalmopathy and Graves' hyperthyroidism. As concerns this clonotype: The antigen is undetermined.

Study-wide results and caveats: Prediction of ophthalmopathy progression reached roughly 68% sensitivity and around 76% specificity. Among thyroid clonotypes expanded above 0.001 frequency, most also appeared in blood.

For repertoire sequencing, the TCR beta CDR3 regions were amplified from RNA transcripts. Amplification began with first-round RT-PCR using HTBI primers, then second-round multiplex PCR was performed. TCRdb processed the multiplex PCR reads anew with MiXCR; each CDR3 protein has one entry. The sample lists 1 million to 1.3 million distinct CDR3 sequences; around a third were seen once. Patients in the hyperthyroidism group, adults aged 18 to 65, were newly diagnosed, under 2 months' duration. Exclusion covered patients with other autoimmune diseases or uncontrolled infections (as well as pregnancy or lactation). From germline, CDR1 is SQVTM and CDR2 ANQGSEA. With 7 bases clipped from V and 6 bases from J, the junction kept 9 bases outside the gene matches. The CDR3 sequence is 13 residues long.

The sequencing sample was made of peripheral blood or thyroid tissue (not recorded which). This TCR derives from an adult man with Graves' hyperthyroidism. The V and J genes are TRBV29-1 and TRBJ1-1, with 9 bases identical to TRBD1. The CDR3, as DNA: TGCAGCGCCATGGGGGACAGGGATCCTGAAGCTTTCTTT. It yields the protein CSAMGDRDPEAFF.